The 18 T cell receptor beta chains below come from one sample, sequenced in a study of PD-1 blockade in classical Hodgkin lymphoma. Each of the patients experienced relapse following autologous stem cell transplantation, and their brentuximab vedotin exposure differed. The protocol was immunoSEQ multiplex PCR, while the TCRdb copy is restricted to in-frame clones and leaves out a portion. Altogether over 20,000 clones are present, 85% to 90% being singletons, with the ten largest covering nearly 2.5%. The sequenced sample was peripheral blood mononuclear cells (PBMCs), obtained at baseline. The receptor source for this set is a human donor with classical Hodgkin lymphoma.

J is TRBJ2-5 and V is TRBV5-1; 8 bases are shared with TRBD2. The end of the DNA aligns better with TRBJ2-7, so the J call may be wrong. CDR1 and CDR2 from the germline V gene are SGHRS and YFSETQ. This CDR3 region has 16 residues. In nucleotides, the CDR3 is TGCGCCAGCAGCCTTCTCGCGGCGGGGGGATCCTACGAGCAGTACTTC. As protein: CASSLLAAGGSYEQYF.

With regard to this clone: The same CDR3 also results from other DNA sequences found in this sample. The chain links TRBV7-9 to TRBJ2-3, with 9 bases identical to TRBD1. J gave up 3 bases and V 5 bases, and 6 bases lay outside the gene matches. Per the germline V gene, CDR1 is SEHNR and CDR2 is FQNEAQ (reference sequence). The CDR3 loop spans 15 amino acids. CDR3: CASSLDRGITDTQYF. Here the CDR3 DNA reads TGTGCCAGCAGCCTGGACAGGGGTATTACAGATACGCAGTATTTT. Filled out from reference TRBV7-9 and TRBJ2-3, the complete variable domain reads DTGVSQNPRHKITKRGQNVTFRCDPISEHNRLYWYRQTLGQGPEFLTYFQNEAQLEKSRLLSDRFSAERPKGSFSTLEIQRTEQGDSAMYLCASSLDRGITDTQYFGPGTRLTVL.

This chain joins TRBV7-9 and TRBJ1-1, with 7 nucleotides matching TRBD1. This CDR3 has 14 amino acids. Germline lookup yields CDR1 SEHNR and CDR2 FQNEAQ (reference sequence). The ends lost 5 bases at V and 1 base at J; junction bases unmatched: 4. The CDR3 is CASSAGTENTEAFF. The CDR3 nucleotides read TGTGCCAGCAGCGCAGGGACAGAGAACACTGAAGCTTTCTTT. The whole variable domain, remainder taken from reference TRBV7-9 and TRBJ1-1, is DTGVSQNPRHKITKRGQNVTFRCDPISEHNRLYWYRQTLGQGPEFLTYFQNEAQLEKSRLLSDRFSAERPKGSFSTLEIQRTEQGDSAMYLCASSAGTENTEAFFGQGTRLTVV.

In this sample, this clone turned up a few times. The chain is built from TRBV5-1 and TRBJ2-1, with TRBD2 as a possible D gene (6 bases). Germline V gene data show CDR1 as SGHRS and CDR2 as YFSETQ. CDR3 size: 15 residues. V shed 5 bases and J shed 0 bases, with 12 bases lying between them. The CDR3 DNA reads TGCGCCAGCAGTAGCGGTTCAAGCTCCTACAATGAGCAGTTCTTC. Protein: CASSSGSSSYNEQFF.

In regard to this clone: One end of the junction does not line up with germline, which may come from a read error. The genes are TRBV7-7 and TRBJ1-4, with 7 bases fitting TRBD1. Germline CDR1 is SSHAT and CDR2 is FNYEAQ (reference sequence). The CDR3 loop spans 14 amino acids. CDR3: CASSLAQGSEKLFF. CDR3 DNA: TGTGCTAGCAGCTTAGCACAGGGGAGTGAAAAACTGTTTTTT.

V usage is TRBV14 and J usage is TRBJ1-2; maybe TRBD1 (5 bases). Germline values: CDR1 SGHDN, CDR2 FVKESK. The V end was cut by 4 bases, the J end by 8 bases, with 14 bases between. The CDR3 has 13 residues. The CDR3 spells CASSLSRVGGYTF. The DNA of the CDR3 is TGTGCCAGCAGCCTCAGCAGGGTAGGGGGCTACACCTTC.

The chain uses TRBV5-4 and TRBJ1-4; the match to TRBD1 covers 10 bases. The CDR3 extends over 16 amino acids. V dropped 4 bases and J dropped 5; count of bases not matched to a gene: 8. Looked up from germline, CDR1 is SGHNT and CDR2 is YYREEE (reference sequence). Here the CDR3 DNA reads TGTGCCAGCAGCCCGGGACCGGGACAGGGGAATGAAAAACTGTTTTTT. As protein: CASSPGPGQGNEKLFF.

The rearrangement uses TRBV9 and TRBJ1-1; D possibly corresponds to TRBD1 (6 bases). The germline V gene encodes CDR1 SGDLS and CDR2 YYNGEE. The length of the CDR3 is 17 residues. The V end lost 4 bases, the J end lost 5 bases, and 24 bases lay between the germline ends. This chain's CDR3 is CASSPGASDLVRTEAFF. The CDR3 bases are TGTGCCAGCAGCCCGGGGGCTTCGGATCTCGTGAGGACTGAAGCTTTCTTT. The whole variable domain, remainder taken from reference TRBV9 and TRBJ1-1, is DSGVTQTPKHLITATGQRVTLRCSPRSGDLSVYWYQQSLDQGLQFLIQYYNGEERAKGNILERFSAQQFPDLHSELNLSSLELGDSALYFCASSPGASDLVRTEAFFGQGTRLTVV.

The CDR3 reads CASSPFSTIGNTIYF. The DNA for the CDR3 is TGTGCCAGCAGCCCATTCTCTACGATTGGAAACACCATATATTTT. The chain combines TRBV6-5 with TRBJ1-3; no firm D call. Between the trimmed V and J ends, which lost 6 bases and 3 bases, there was a span of 15 bases. This CDR3 has 15 residues. CDR1 is MNHEY and CDR2 is SVGAGI in the germline V gene.

The chain has TRBV5-1 and TRBJ1-5, with D maybe TRBD1 (5 bases). The germline V and J ends were trimmed by 1 base and 7 bases, with 15 bases remaining between them. The CDR3 extends over 15 amino acids. Looked up from germline, CDR1 is SGHRS and CDR2 is YFSETQ. The CDR3 protein is CASSLTGDLGQPQHF. The DNA of the CDR3 is TGCGCCAGCAGCTTGACAGGTGATTTGGGGCAGCCCCAGCATTTT. The variable domain in full, with the rest retrieved from reference TRBV5-1 and TRBJ1-5, is KAGVTQTPRYLIKTRGQQVTLSCSPISGHRSVSWYQQTPGQGLQFLFEYFSETQRNKGNFPGRFSGRQFSNSRSEMNVSTLELGDSALYLCASSLTGDLGQPQHFGDGTRLSIL.

This chain links TRBV7-9 with TRBJ2-3, with 12 bases aligning to TRBD2. J lost 4 bases, V lost 5 bases, and 7 bases had no gene match. Germline V gene data show CDR1 as SEHNR and CDR2 as FQNEAQ (reference sequence). This CDR3 contains 16 residues. CDR3 DNA sequence: TGTGCCAGCAGCGCCTCTAGCGGGGGGGCCGCAGATACGCAGTATTTT. This codes for CASSASSGGAADTQYF.

This clone has just a few counts. V usage is TRBV7-9 and J usage is TRBJ1-2; D possibly corresponds to TRBD1 (5 bases). Per germline, CDR1 SEHNR and CDR2 FQNEAQ (reference sequence). The CDR3 is made up of 14 amino acids. The germline V and J ends were trimmed by 6 bases and 4 bases, with 15 bases remaining between them. The CDR3 DNA is TGTGCCAGCAGGCAGGACGGGGCGTCCTATGGCTACACCTTC. As protein: CASRQDGASYGYTF. Full variable domain (missing parts from reference TRBV7-9 and TRBJ1-2): DTGVSQNPRHKITKRGQNVTFRCDPISEHNRLYWYRQTLGQGPEFLTYFQNEAQLEKSRLLSDRFSAERPKGSFSTLEIQRTEQGDSAMYLCASRQDGASYGYTFGSGTRLTVV.

The rearrangement joins TRBV6-5 to TRBJ1-4; TRBD1 is a possible D gene (5 bases). CDR1 is MNHEY, CDR2 SVGAGI, per germline. V shed 5 bases and J shed 3 bases, with 13 bases lying between them. The CDR3 consists of 15 residues. CDR3 nucleotides: TGTGCCAGCAGTCGCAGACAGTCGGCTAATGAAAAACTGTTTTTT. Protein: CASSRRQSANEKLFF.

This chain links TRBV5-5 with TRBJ2-7; 9 bases align to TRBD2. V lost 4 bases and J lost 4; bases outside the gene matches: 15. Germline V gene lookup returns CDR1 SGHKS and CDR2 YYEKEE (reference sequence). CDR3 length: 17 residues. CDR3 nucleotides: TGTGCCAGCAGCCCCGCCACGAGTCTAGCGGGGCTGTACGAGCAGTACTTC. Its protein is CASSPATSLAGLYEQYF.

The rearrangement uses TRBV5-1 and TRBJ2-5; TRBD1 matches at 7 bases. The CDR3 spans 15 residues. V lost 1 base and J lost 2; bases outside the gene matches: 5. Germline CDR1 reads SGHRS; CDR2 reads YFSETQ. CDR3 bases: TGCGCCAGCAGCTTGTTGGGACAGCCTCAAGAGACCCAGTACTTC. Residues: CASSLLGQPQETQYF.

The rearrangement uses TRBV7-9 and TRBJ1-1, with 7 nucleotides matching TRBD1. J gave up 2 bases and V 5 bases, and 8 bases lay outside the gene matches. CDR3 length equals 15 residues. The germline CDR1 and CDR2 sequences are SEHNR and FQNEAQ (reference sequence). The CDR3 DNA follows: TGTGCCAGCAGCCCAAACCGGGACAGAAACACTGAAGCTTTCTTT. Translating gives CASSPNRDRNTEAFF.

The CDR3 DNA is TGTGCCAGCAGTTTAGGGGGCGGGGAGCTGTTTTTT. Translating gives CASSLGGGELFF. V and J are TRBV27 and TRBJ2-2; either TRBD1 or TRBD2 may supply D (5 bases each). CDR1 MNHEY and CDR2 SMNVEV come from the germline V gene (reference sequence). The CDR3 covers 12 residues. The ends were cut back, 2 bases at V and 7 bases at J, with 5 bases in the middle.

The chain recombines TRBV30 with TRBJ1-5; no clear D. The CDR3 has 15 residues. Trimming removed 3 bases from V and 7 bases from J, with 19 bases in between. Looked up from germline, CDR1 is GTSNPN and CDR2 is SVGIG (reference sequence). The CDR3 loop is CAWSKGGIYSQPQHF. As DNA, the CDR3 is TGTGCCTGGAGCAAAGGAGGGATTTATAGCCAGCCCCAGCATTTT.